This passage covers 26 T cell receptor beta chains from one sample sequenced in a study of post-analysis software for immune sequencing data. No antigen has been assigned to these receptors. Findings of the study overall: Roughly five TRBV segments were more frequent in patients than controls; TRBV5-6, TRBV5-1 and TRBV20-1 belonged to this group.

Tagging with unique molecular identifiers was a feature of the TCR beta cDNA libraries. TCRdb re-called the PCR reads through MiXCR, storing one row per CDR3 protein. The sample includes about 770,000 distinct CDR3 sequences, roughly 50% of them seen just once. The sample consisted of blood. The receptors originated from a girl aged 5-17 years with multiple sclerosis.

This clonotype came up a few times. V is TRBV11-2 and J is TRBJ1-1, with D unclear. The germline CDR1 and CDR2 sequences are SGHAT and FQNNGV. The CDR3 sequence is 14 residues long. The germline V and J ends were trimmed by 2 bases and 4 bases, with 11 bases remaining between them. The DNA for the CDR3 is TGTGCCAGCAGCTTATCCCACGACCGCACTGAAGCTTTCTTT. This sequence encodes CASSLSHDRTEAFF.

This clonotype was seen a handful of times. In DNA, the CDR3 is TGCGCCAGCAGCCAAGATCTTCTAGCCCGCAATGAGCAGTTCTTC. Amino acids: CASSQDLLARNEQFF. V usage is TRBV4-1 and J usage is TRBJ2-1; D perhaps matches TRBD2 (5 bases). The V and J ends lost 0 bases and 6 bases respectively, with 12 bases between them. Germline V gene lookup returns CDR1 MGHRA and CDR2 YSYEKL. The CDR3 extends over 15 amino acids.

The chain joins TRBV20-1 to TRBJ1-2; D is ambiguous. CDR1 and CDR2 from the germline V gene are DFQATT and SNEGSKA (reference sequence). V was clipped by 2 bases and J by 2 bases, with 9 bases between them. The CDR3 spans 13 residues. In nucleotides, the CDR3 is TGCAGTGCTAGATCGCTCGGGAACTATGGCTACACCTTC. Amino acids: CSARSLGNYGYTF.

V usage is TRBV4-2 and J usage is TRBJ1-1; possible D gene TRBD1, 5 bases. This CDR3 contains 15 residues. Germline-derived CDR1 and CDR2 are LGHNA and YNFKEQ. The ends were cut back, 1 base at V and 4 bases at J, with 13 bases in the middle. The CDR3 loop is CASSQGPNGGTEAFF. The DNA for the CDR3 is TGTGCCAGCAGCCAAGGACCCAACGGGGGCACTGAAGCTTTCTTT.

This chain links TRBV12-3 or TRBV12-4 with TRBJ1-4; D gene ambiguous. The length of the CDR3 is 16 residues. The V and J ends lost 2 bases and 7 bases respectively, with 17 bases between them. CDR3 residues: CASSLRDPIGGEKLFF. The CDR3 DNA reads as TGTGCCAGCAGTTTAAGAGACCCTATAGGAGGTGAAAAACTGTTTTTT.

This chain joins TRBV6-1 and TRBJ1-4; 8 bases match TRBD1. CDR1 MNHNS and CDR2 SASEGT come from the germline V gene. CDR3 length equals 14 residues. V lost 9 bases, J lost 1 base, and 4 bases stayed unmatched. This chain's CDR3 is CASHTGGTNEKLFF. The CDR3 nucleotides read TGTGCCAGTCATACAGGGGGAACTAATGAAAAACTGTTTTTT.

This clonotype showed up many times. The chain's CDR3 is CASSYWDGQETQYF. The DNA of the CDR3 is TGTGCCAGCAGTTATTGGGACGGACAAGAGACCCAGTACTTC. V is TRBV6-5 and J is TRBJ2-5; D possibly uses TRBD1 or TRBD2 (5 bases each). The CDR3 consists of 14 residues. V lost 3 bases and J 2 bases, leaving 10 bases between the germline ends. Per the germline V gene, CDR1 is MNHEY and CDR2 is SVGAGI.

This chain links TRBV15 with TRBJ2-3; 10 positions agree with TRBD2. V lost 0 bases and J lost 1; bases outside the gene matches: 7. CDR3 size: 18 residues. Looked up from germline, CDR1 is LNHNV and CDR2 is YYDKDF (reference sequence). For the CDR3, the DNA is TGTGCCACCAGCAGAGACCTCCTAGCGGGAGCTGGCACAGATACGCAGTATTTT. Translating it yields CATSRDLLAGAGTDTQYF.

The rearrangement uses TRBV6-1 and TRBJ2-7; 9 nucleotides agree with TRBD1. The V and J ends lost 0 bases and 0 bases, in that order; junction bases with no gene match: 0. This CDR3 is built from 15 residues. Germline values: CDR1 MNHNS, CDR2 SASEGT. CDR3 in DNA: TGTGCCAGCAGTGAAGCGACAGGGGGCTCCTACGAGCAGTACTTC. Its translation: CASSEATGGSYEQYF.

This clonotype was picked up a small number of times. The rearrangement links TRBV29-1 to TRBJ2-6; D unclear. Germline lookup yields CDR1 SQVTM and CDR2 ANQGSEA. Deletions cut 4 bases from V and 2 bases from J, with 6 bases between. This CDR3 has 13 residues. The CDR3 sequence is CSVVEPGANVLTF. DNA for the CDR3: TGCAGCGTTGTCGAACCTGGGGCCAACGTCCTGACTTTC.

The CDR3 region is CASSFEFQETQYF. The CDR3 nucleotides read TGTGCCAGCAGCTTTGAATTTCAAGAGACCCAGTACTTC. This rearrangement joins TRBV7-3 to TRBJ2-5; no definite D call. The CDR3 spans 13 residues. Germline V CDR1 and CDR2: SGHTA, FQGTGA. V gave up 3 bases and J gave up 2 bases, with 7 bases separating them.

This clonotype was counted a few times. This sequence joins TRBV7-9 and TRBJ2-1, with D tentatively TRBD1 (5 bases). Germline V gene data show CDR1 as SEHNR and CDR2 as FQNEAQ (reference sequence). V lost 0 bases to trimming and J lost 6 bases, with 9 bases between them. This CDR3 comprises 14 residues. In DNA, the CDR3 is TGTGCCAGCAGCTTAGCGACAGCATTCAATGAGCAGTTCTTC. It encodes CASSLATAFNEQFF.

This clonotype has a handful of counts. The chain joins TRBV5-1 to TRBJ2-1, with TRBD2 as a possible D gene (5 bases). With 1 base removed from V and 8 bases from J, the gap between germline ends came to 13 bases. Per the germline V gene, CDR1 is SGHRS and CDR2 is YFSETQ. CDR3 length equals 14 residues. The CDR3 region has the DNA TGCGCCAGCAGCTTGAAACGGGGTTTCTATGAGCAGTTCTTC. This gives the protein CASSLKRGFYEQFF.

The chain links TRBV20-1 to TRBJ1-2; D uncertain. The germline V gene encodes CDR1 DFQATT and CDR2 SNEGSKA (reference sequence). This CDR3 has 12 residues. The germline V and J ends were trimmed by 0 bases and 4 bases, with 6 bases remaining between them. The CDR3 protein is CSARDGPYGYTF. The CDR3 DNA reads as TGCAGTGCTAGAGATGGGCCCTATGGCTACACCTTC.

This chain uses TRBV6-5 with TRBJ2-1; 10 positions match TRBD2. Per germline, CDR1 MNHEY and CDR2 SVGAGI. The ends lost 10 bases at V and 9 bases at J; junction bases unmatched: 12. The CDR3 is 14 amino acids. As DNA, the CDR3 is TGTGCCACCGCAAAGGGGCTAGCGGGAGTTGAGCAGTTCTTC. Its protein product is CATAKGLAGVEQFF.

This clonotype was detected only a few times. This chain uses TRBV7-9 with TRBJ2-4, with TRBD1 matching 7 bases. Losses at the gene ends were 5 bases for V and 5 bases for J; bases not matched to a gene: 6. Germline lookup yields CDR1 SEHNR and CDR2 FQNEAQ (reference sequence). This CDR3 has 14 amino acids. The CDR3 reads CASSARDSQNIQYF. CDR3 sequence (DNA): TGTGCCAGCAGCGCCCGGGACAGCCAAAACATTCAGTACTTC.

The V and J genes are TRBV11-2 and TRBJ2-2; 8 bases agree with TRBD1. With V trimmed by 3 bases and J by 4 bases, 7 bases remained unmatched. Germline V CDR1 and CDR2: SGHAT, FQNNGV. This CDR3 has 16 amino acids. The CDR3 DNA reads as TGTGCCAGCAGCTTCATCGCAGGGGGCGGCACCGGGGAGCTGTTTTTT. It specifies CASSFIAGGGTGELFF.

The V gene is TRBV5-5, the J gene TRBJ2-7; D is undetermined. The CDR3 spans 16 residues. V was cut by 4 bases and J by 0 bases, with 17 bases left in between. Germline-derived CDR1 and CDR2 are SGHKS and YYEKEE (reference sequence). CDR3 loop: CASSLEVGRSSYEQYF. In DNA form, the CDR3 reads TGTGCCAGCAGCCTAGAAGTCGGCCGGAGCTCCTACGAGCAGTACTTC.

This sequence joins TRBV7-2 and TRBJ2-1, with D hard to call. The CDR3 length is 14 residues. CDR1 and CDR2 (germline): SGHTA, FQGNSA. V lost 6 bases and J lost 4, with 13 bases in between. CDR3 residues: CASREARSYNEQFF. The CDR3 DNA sequence: TGTGCCAGCAGAGAGGCTAGGTCGTACAATGAGCAGTTCTTC.

The rearrangement joins TRBV29-1 to TRBJ2-1; D is ambiguous. CDR1 and CDR2 from the germline V gene are SQVTM and ANQGSEA. The CDR3 length is 13 residues. V was cut by 5 bases and J by 0 bases, with 8 bases left in between. In nucleotides, the CDR3 is TGCAGCGTTCTAGTCGTCTCCTACAATGAGCAGTTCTTC. This encodes CSVLVVSYNEQFF.

The V call is TRBV7-2, the J call TRBJ2-5; TRBD2 matches 15 bases. CDR1 and CDR2 from the germline V gene are SGHTA and FQGNSA. The CDR3 loop spans 16 amino acids. V shed 4 bases, J shed 5 bases, and the junction held 5 bases outside the gene matches. CDR3 DNA: TGTGCCAGCAGCTACGGACTAGCGGGAGGGTCGGAGACCCAGTACTTC. The encoded protein is CASSYGLAGGSETQYF.

This clonotype was observed a handful of times. This chain connects TRBV20-1 to TRBJ2-7; D is tentatively TRBD1 or TRBD2 (5 bases each). The V and J ends lost 6 bases and 2 bases respectively, with 17 bases between them. CDR1 and CDR2 from the germline V gene are DFQATT and SNEGSKA (reference sequence). This CDR3 is built from 14 residues. The CDR3 here is CSAEPRDGAYEQYF. The CDR3 DNA follows: TGCAGTGCAGAGCCCCGGGACGGGGCCTACGAGCAGTACTTC.

This clonotype was detected once. The CDR3 spells CAWSVGQPEQFF. For the CDR3, the DNA is TGTGCCTGGAGTGTGGGACAGCCCGAGCAGTTCTTC. The chain combines TRBV30 with TRBJ2-1, with 7 bases that match TRBD1. CDR1 and CDR2 from the germline V gene are GTSNPN and SVGIG (reference sequence). J was trimmed by 10 bases and V by 0 bases; bases with no gene match: 3. This CDR3 spans 12 amino acids.

In this sample, this clonotype turned up a few times. J is TRBJ1-1 and V is TRBV4-3; 11 positions agree with TRBD1. This CDR3 has 16 amino acids. With 1 base clipped from V and 6 bases from J, the junction kept 7 bases outside the gene matches. Germline CDR1 reads LGHNA; CDR2 reads YSLEER. The CDR3: CASSQGRGQGVAEAFF. In nucleotides, the CDR3 is TGCGCCAGCAGCCAAGGGCGGGGACAGGGGGTTGCTGAAGCTTTCTTT.

The chain uses TRBV18 and TRBJ2-1, with D unresolved. V shed 3 bases and J shed 7 bases, with 19 bases lying between them. CDR3 length: 16 residues. Germline values: CDR1 KGHSH, CDR2 LQKENI. CDR3 sequence reads: CASSPGNSFLGNEQFF. Written as DNA, the CDR3 is TGTGCCAGCTCACCGGGTAATAGCTTCTTGGGGAATGAGCAGTTCTTC.

This clonotype came up a few times. V gene TRBV6-1 combines with J gene TRBJ2-1; D might be TRBD2 (6 bases). The V gene's germline CDR1 is MNHNS and CDR2 SASEGT. The CDR3 is 13 amino acids. V gave up 2 bases and J gave up 9 bases, with 11 bases separating them. The CDR3 region has the DNA TGTGCCAGCAGTGAAATTGGGGGAGGTGAGCAGTTCTTC. Its protein product is CASSEIGGGEQFF.